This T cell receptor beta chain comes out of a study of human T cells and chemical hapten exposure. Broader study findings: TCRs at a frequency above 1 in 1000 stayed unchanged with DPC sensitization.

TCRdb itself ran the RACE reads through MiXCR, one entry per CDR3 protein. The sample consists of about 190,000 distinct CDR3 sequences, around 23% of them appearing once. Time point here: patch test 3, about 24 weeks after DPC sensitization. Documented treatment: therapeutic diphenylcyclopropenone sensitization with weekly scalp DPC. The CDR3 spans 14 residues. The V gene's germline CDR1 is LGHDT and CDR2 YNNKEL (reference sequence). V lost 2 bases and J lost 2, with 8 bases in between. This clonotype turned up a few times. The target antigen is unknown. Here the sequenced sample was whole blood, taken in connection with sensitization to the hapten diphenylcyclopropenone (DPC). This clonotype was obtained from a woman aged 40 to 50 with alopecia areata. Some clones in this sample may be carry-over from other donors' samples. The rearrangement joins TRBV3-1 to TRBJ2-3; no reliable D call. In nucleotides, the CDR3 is TGTGCCAGCAGCCAACCTCTAGTCACAGATACGCAGTATTTT. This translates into CASSQPLVTDTQYF.